This T cell receptor beta chain derives from a study of T cells expressing NK-cell markers. Study summary: Within the sequenced cohort of eight donors, seven exhibited HCMV seropositivity and one was seronegative.

Notes on the study in general: Uncertainty persisted over the HCMV specificity of expanded NKG2C+ T cell clones. Dominant NKG2C+ clonotypes made up roughly 1.0-7.0% of CD8+ T cells in several donors.

As for this clonotype: Its specificity is unknown.

In generating TCR beta cDNA, 5'RACE template switching with UMIs was used. TCRdb re-called the 5' RACE reads and gives one entry per CDR3 protein, without DNA. The repertoire table contains some 300,000 distinct CDR3 sequences. Looked up from germline, CDR1 is ENHRY and CDR2 is SYGVKD. The CDR3 contains 15 residues. The chain is built from TRBV10-3 and TRBJ2-1; the TCRdb call, TRBD2, lacks DNA for checking. The sequence was obtained from a man aged 18 to 29 in good health. What was sequenced was blood T cells: a sorted CD56 or NKG2C T cell subset, CD4+ or CD8+ T cells, or bulk PBMC T cells (not recorded which). The CDR3 loop reads CAISELVAGHNEQFF.